This T cell receptor (beta chain) comes out of a study of blood T cell repertoires in COVID-19. Study context: Material from acute and convalescent COVID-19 was sourced from the United States, Italy and Spain. T cells, B-cell-depleted T cells, or PBMCs provided the cDNA or gDNA that served as material.

Germline CDR1 reads SGHDT; CDR2 reads YYEEEE. The CDR3 length is 15 residues. Losses at the gene ends were 7 bases for V and 0 bases for J; bases not matched to a gene: 4. Clinical history as reported by participants underpinned cohort assignment. Original handling: Estimation of nucleated cell counts was performed using reference gene primer amplification. Using immunoSEQ multiplex PCR, the repertoire was profiled, and TCRdb retains in-frame clones only, with some absent. Clone size and the V and J calls come from that table; the DNA yielded D and trimming. The sample lists some 270,000 clones; around 85% were seen once.

The sample consisted of PBMCs or T cells enriched from blood (not recorded which). The sequence was obtained from a woman between 25 and 40 years old who had recovered from COVID-19. The V gene is TRBV5-6, the J gene TRBJ1-3, with TRBD1 matching 10 bases. CDR3 region: CASGDRGLSGNTIYF. In nucleotides, the CDR3 is TGTGCCAGCGGGGACAGGGGACTCTCTGGAAACACCATATATTTT.